The rows below give T cell receptor beta chains drawn from one sample of a study of human CD8 memory T cell subsets. TCRdb re-called the 5' RACE reads and shows each CDR3 protein once, DNA omitted. The sample table sets out about 10,000 distinct CDR3 sequences. Sequencing was performed on CD8+ stem-like memory T cells (TSCM and TCM) sorted from PBMCs. These receptors were obtained from a human donor in good health. The CDR3 runs from the conserved cysteine through the conserved F or W. Fields, in order: V gene, CDR3 length, clone size, J gene, CDR3 protein. Clone sizes are given selectively: once, few, many, or a class where the clone is expanded.

v_call: TRBV11-3
cdr3_length: 13
clone_size: NA
j_call: TRBJ2-5
cdr3_aa: CASSLGPQETQYF

v_call: TRBV2
cdr3_length: 15
clone_size: NA
j_call: TRBJ1-5
cdr3_aa: CASSVGTGAIQPQHF

v_call: TRBV28
cdr3_length: 12
clone_size: NA
j_call: TRBJ2-1
cdr3_aa: CASSLRWNEQFF

v_call: TRBV12-3/TRBV12-4
cdr3_length: 15
clone_size: medium-sized
j_call: TRBJ2-7
cdr3_aa: CASSPRESGSYEQYF

v_call: TRBV28
cdr3_length: 14
clone_size: medium-sized
j_call: TRBJ2-7
cdr3_aa: CASSSPGLTYEQYF

v_call: TRBV18
cdr3_length: 14
clone_size: NA
j_call: TRBJ2-1
cdr3_aa: CASSPPQGLWEQFF

v_call: TRBV4-3
cdr3_length: 15
clone_size: NA
j_call: TRBJ2-1
cdr3_aa: CASSQDRVSYNEQFF

v_call: TRBV12-3/TRBV12-4
cdr3_length: 12
clone_size: NA
j_call: TRBJ2-7
cdr3_aa: CASSLTRYEQYF

v_call: TRBV3-1
cdr3_length: 15
clone_size: NA
j_call: TRBJ2-3
cdr3_aa: CASSQGEYSTDTQYF

v_call: TRBV7-9
cdr3_length: 17
clone_size: NA
j_call: TRBJ1-1
cdr3_aa: CASSETTPTEPNTEAFF

v_call: TRBV7-2
cdr3_length: 14
clone_size: NA
j_call: TRBJ1-1
cdr3_aa: CASSLAAGRTEAFF

v_call: TRBV30
cdr3_length: 12
clone_size: NA
j_call: TRBJ1-4
cdr3_aa: CAWKAGGQKLFF

v_call: TRBV7-6
cdr3_length: 14
clone_size: NA
j_call: TRBJ1-5
cdr3_aa: CASSSTGEGQPQHF

v_call: TRBV7-8
cdr3_length: 13
clone_size: medium-sized
j_call: TRBJ2-7
cdr3_aa: CASSSAGAYEQYF

v_call: TRBV20-1
cdr3_length: 14
clone_size: medium-sized
j_call: TRBJ2-7
cdr3_aa: CSAKGLAASYEQYF

v_call: TRBV4-3
cdr3_length: 15
clone_size: medium-sized
j_call: TRBJ1-3
cdr3_aa: CASSQGGQLGNTIYF

v_call: TRBV24-1
cdr3_length: 18
clone_size: NA
j_call: TRBJ2-1
cdr3_aa: CATSDAGLAGISFDEQFF

v_call: TRBV28
cdr3_length: 16
clone_size: medium-sized
j_call: TRBJ1-4
cdr3_aa: CASSLPLGGADEKLFF

v_call: TRBV13
cdr3_length: 14
clone_size: NA
j_call: TRBJ1-5
cdr3_aa: CASSFGTGNQPQHF

v_call: TRBV5-1
cdr3_length: 17
clone_size: NA
j_call: TRBJ2-3
cdr3_aa: CASSPGTGFLSTDTQYF

v_call: TRBV14
cdr3_length: 15
clone_size: NA
j_call: TRBJ1-1
cdr3_aa: CASSQEGQAYTEAFF

v_call: TRBV19
cdr3_length: 13
clone_size: NA
j_call: TRBJ2-7
cdr3_aa: CASSPGVPYEQYF

v_call: TRBV29-1
cdr3_length: 11
clone_size: medium-sized
j_call: TRBJ2-4
cdr3_aa: CSVPAENIQYF

v_call: TRBV7-9
cdr3_length: 15
clone_size: medium-sized
j_call: TRBJ2-1
cdr3_aa: CASSSLGGSYNEQFF

v_call: TRBV24-1
cdr3_length: 14
clone_size: NA
j_call: TRBJ2-2
cdr3_aa: CATSDGREAGELFF

v_call: TRBV14
cdr3_length: 13
clone_size: medium-sized
j_call: TRBJ1-1
cdr3_aa: CASSQYLSTEAFF